Sequencing of this TCR beta chain was carried out in a study of blood T cells in healthy people across ages (dated by TCRdb to about 2015). Regarding the study in general: In model experiments, template switching captured roughly one uniquely barcoded TCR beta cDNA molecule for every two T cells. The study analyzed two additional independent replicas of 1 million unique cDNA reads from the same blood draw for two donors, one aged 18 to 29 and one aged 80 or older. To avoid experimental bias, donors of different ages were distributed randomly across sequencing lanes. Using deep sequencing normalized with unique cDNA molecular identifiers, the study measured how TCR beta repertoire diversity changes with age. Four age groups were formed from the donors: young (average roughly 15 years), middle-aged (approximately 40), aged (62) and long-lived (about 80). Study-wide findings and limitations: Bulk unsorted PBMC profiling prevented conclusive comparison of naive and antigen-experienced compartments. Because the CMV infection status of the donors was unknown, age-related changes in expanded clonotypes may potentially have been confounded. Estimates of total diversity from one million sequenced T cells were regarded as lower bounds and underestimates. The percentage of naive T cells measured by flow cytometry correlated strongly with observed TCR beta diversity. As age increased, observed TCR beta diversity per million T cells dropped in a roughly linear way, and a significant reduction was already evident by age about 36. Compared with the aged group, the long-lived group had more naive CD4+ T cells, fewer expanded clones and increased TCR diversity, a pattern suggesting age selection.

The CDR3 goes from the cysteine to the phenylalanine over 16 residues. Left in the record is the CDR3 DNA by itself, 48 bases read in frame from the first base. Trimming takes 0 bases from V and 0 bases from J, and the germline ends sit 11 bases apart. CDR1 and CDR2, looked up from the germline V gene, are MGHRA and YSYEKL. Comment on this clonotype: This clone's antigen is unknown. No much larger clone is present one base from it, and per-base qualities are unavailable.

The roughly 37 donors, aged 6 to 90 years, were systemically healthy Caucasian individuals from Russia. Each donor gave about 9.7 milliliters of peripheral blood, drawn into EDTA-treated Vacutainer tubes. Ficoll-Paque density-gradient centrifugation was used to isolate PBMCs, with at least 7 million per sample. Trizol reagent was used to extract total RNA from the PBMCs, yielding at least 6 micrograms per sample. For every donor, flow cytometry on a PBMC aliquot measured the percentage of naive CD45RAhigh/CD27high T cells. Library generation was performed with 5' RACE. Sequencing relied on an Illumina HiSeq 2500. A second PCR of 7 to 11 cycles was performed with a sample-barcoded 5' primer and a J-beta primer mix. A template-switch 5' adaptor carrying 12 random nucleotides introduced a unique molecular identifier onto each TCR beta cDNA molecule. At least 2.5 million CDR3-containing paired-end reads were obtained from each sample. First-strand cDNA synthesis was performed from all RNA using the Mint cDNA synthesis kit, with priming by a TRBC-specific oligonucleotide. After uracil-DNA glycosylase treatment, a first 18-cycle PCR used universal primers M1SS and BC2_uni_R on all cDNA. In the original analysis: Normalization of each sample was performed by random selection of 1 million high-quality reads, each carrying a distinct molecular identifier. Reads with shared molecular identifiers were discarded instead of being binned into consensus sequences. MiTCR, run with a Q25 quality threshold and the strictest error-elimination algorithm, handled CDR3 identification, clonotype clustering and error correction. A nonparametric unseen species model with Euler transformation was used to estimate lower-bound total TCR beta diversity. TCRdb reanalyzed the raw reads on its own, using fastp at Q25 for trimming and MiXCR for clone calling, and kept in-frame beta chains. Rows are unified per CDR3 protein, each entry keeping the most common DNA and genes. The V and J calls come from TCRdb's annotation, not from the publication. This sample is represented by about 1,500,000 distinct CDR3 sequences; about 40% of them were singletons. Clones ranked in the top ten supply 7.9% of the sample.

The rearranged chain carries TRBV4-1 and TRBJ1-2, and perhaps TRBD1 as D gene, on 5 matching bases. The receptor comes from a woman between 18 and 29 years old in good health. What was sequenced was blood. CDR3 loop: CASSQDLVGANYGYTF. DNA sequence: TGCGCCAGCAGCCAAGATCTCGTGGGGGCTAACTATGGCTACACCTTC.